These 19 T cell receptor beta chains came from one sample sequenced in a study of CXCR3-negative and CXCR3-positive naive CD8 T cells. The TRB cDNA libraries were prepared by 5' RACE with UMI labels. From its re-call of the 5' RACE reads, TCRdb lists each CDR3 protein once, without DNA. This repertoire includes approximately 52,000 distinct CDR3 sequences. The sequenced sample consisted of memory CD8+ T cells from blood. These receptors all come from a human donor in good health. Some clones in this sample may be carry-over from other donors' samples.

The chain combines TRBV12-5 with TRBJ2-1; with no DNA, the TCRdb D assignment of TRBD1 cannot be verified. CDR1 is LGHNT, CDR2 FRNRAP, per germline. This CDR3 is 18 amino acids long. CDR3 sequence reads: CASGLVGAGSPDYNEQFF.

The chain uses TRBV6-1 and TRBJ2-7; TCRdb lists TRBD2, though no DNA is available to test this call. This CDR3 has 13 residues. Germline CDR1 reads MNHNS; CDR2 reads SASEGT. This CDR3 reads CASSEVWEDEQYF.

The rearrangement links TRBV4-3 to TRBJ2-1. CDR3 size: 15 residues. The germline CDR1 and CDR2 sequences are LGHNA and YSLEER. The CDR3 loop is CASSHSSSSYNEQFF.

The gene calls are TRBV6-6 and TRBJ2-7; TCRdb proposes TRBD2, but this gene call is untestable without DNA. Germline assignment: CDR1 MNHNY and CDR2 SVGAGI (reference sequence). This CDR3 has 12 residues. CDR3 sequence: CASKEEGYEQYF.

The V gene is TRBV5-1, the J gene TRBJ1-2. Per germline, CDR1 SGHRS and CDR2 YFSETQ. The CDR3 totals 13 residues. CDR3 protein: CASSFYSNDGYTF.

The V call is TRBV19, the J call TRBJ2-7; TCRdb indicates TRBD1, and absent DNA this call remains unverified. Looked up from germline, CDR1 is LNHDA and CDR2 is SQIVND (reference sequence). The CDR3 sequence is 14 residues long. The CDR3 sequence: CASREFEGVGEQYF.

The chain has TRBV6-2 or TRBV6-3 and TRBJ2-3; the TCRdb call, TRBD2, lacks DNA for checking. The CDR3 is 16 amino acids. Germline V gene sequence: CDR1 MNHEY, CDR2 SVGEGT. This CDR3 is CASRDPGLSLIDTQYF.

The chain recombines TRBV19 with TRBJ2-1; the TCRdb D gene call, TRBD1, has no DNA to confirm it. In germline, CDR1 is LNHDA, CDR2 SQIVND (reference sequence). The CDR3 covers 15 residues. Here the CDR3 reads CASTKQGGSYNEQFF.

This clonotype ranks as medium-sized in terms of frequency. This chain uses TRBV25-1 with TRBJ2-7; lacking DNA, the TRBD2 call made by TCRdb goes unchecked. Germline V CDR1 and CDR2: MGHDK, SYGVNS. This CDR3 spans 14 amino acids. CDR3 amino acids: CASSEFGREVEQYF.

The V and J genes are TRBV29-1 and TRBJ1-1; TCRdb gives TRBD1 as the D gene, but with no DNA this cannot be confirmed. The germline V gene encodes CDR1 SQVTM and CDR2 ANQGSEA. The CDR3 length is 15 residues. The CDR3 here is CSVLILGRVRSEAFF.

The chain links TRBV7-9 to TRBJ2-5; without DNA, the TCRdb call of TRBD1 cannot be checked. The CDR3 runs to 15 residues. Per the germline V gene, CDR1 is SEHNR and CDR2 is FQNEAQ (reference sequence). CDR3 residues: CASRLTGLVQETQYF.

This rearrangement joins TRBV7-3 to TRBJ2-7; TCRdb's D call, TRBD2, is unchecked because there is no DNA. CDR3 length: 15 residues. Germline V CDR1 and CDR2: SGHTA, FQGTGA. This chain's CDR3 is CASSLSGTSPYEQYF. Full variable domain (rest looked up from reference TRBV7-3 and TRBJ2-7): GAGVSQTPSNKVTEKGKYVELRCDPISGHTALYWYRQSLGQGPEFLIYFQGTGAADDSGLPNDRFFAVRPEGSVSTLKIQRTERGDSAVYLCASSLSGTSPYEQYFGPGTRLTVT.

The chain combines TRBV4-3 with TRBJ2-7. The CDR3 covers 14 residues. Per germline, CDR1 LGHNA and CDR2 YSLEER. This CDR3 reads CASSQDHNPYEQYF.

The gene calls are TRBV19 and TRBJ1-5; TCRdb calls TRBD1, which cannot be checked without DNA. Germline CDR1 reads LNHDA; CDR2 reads SQIVND (reference sequence). This CDR3 comprises 14 residues. The CDR3 protein is CASRIRGTNQPQHF.

This chain joins TRBV6-5 and TRBJ1-4; the D call of TRBD1 rests on TCRdb alone, since no DNA is present to check it. The germline V gene has CDR1 MNHEY and CDR2 SVGAGI. The CDR3 totals 14 residues. CDR3 residues: CASSFDRANEKLFF.

This rearrangement joins TRBV29-1 to TRBJ2-2. Looked up from germline, CDR1 is SQVTM and CDR2 is ANQGSEA. This CDR3 comprises 13 residues. CDR3 protein: CSVVGAYTGELFF.

The V gene is TRBV6-2 or TRBV6-3, the J gene TRBJ2-1. The CDR3 contains 12 residues. Germline-derived CDR1 and CDR2 are MNHEY and SVGEGT. CDR3 in amino acids: CASGFPYNEQFF.

CDR3 sequence reads: CSVDVKEGDGYTF. The genes are TRBV29-1 and TRBJ1-2; the TCRdb call, TRBD1, lacks DNA for checking. Germline lookup yields CDR1 SQVTM and CDR2 ANQGSEA. The CDR3 loop spans 13 amino acids. The whole variable domain, filled in from reference TRBV29-1 and TRBJ1-2, reads SAVISQKPSRDICQRGTSLTIQCQVDSQVTMMFWYRQQPGQSLTLIATANQGSEATYESGFVIDKFPISRPNLTFSTLTVSNMSPEDSSIYLCSVDVKEGDGYTFGSGTRLTVV.

CDR3 amino acids: CSAPERELAAFF. This rearrangement joins TRBV20-1 to TRBJ1-1. Germline CDR1 and CDR2: DFQATT and SNEGSKA (reference sequence). CDR3 size: 12 residues.